This entry features one T cell receptor beta chain sequence. What it recognizes is unknown. The CDR3 contains 15 residues. V shed 6 bases and J shed 2 bases, with 13 bases lying between them. Germline V gives CDR1 MNHEY, CDR2 SVGEGT. This sample is drawn from a study of T cell repertoires in cytomegalovirus infection. Background on the study: Well-studied HLA-B-restricted CMV epitopes were used in the study alongside recently identified HLA-C-restricted ones. Matching HLA type and CMV infection were both indicated by public TCR beta signatures. Study results and limitations: It was HLA-C-restricted CMV-specific TCR beta clonotypes that dominated the response ex vivo.

From the reads, TCRdb called clonotypes with MiXCR, one entry per CDR3 protein. This sample has about 900,000 distinct CDR3 sequences; 31% occur once, and the top ten carry around 15%. Material: cultured CD8+ T cells from PBMCs, obtained from culture after CMV antigen stimulation. The V call is TRBV6-2 or TRBV6-3, the J call TRBJ2-2; D might be TRBD2 (5 bases). The TCR sequence derives from a human donor in good health (CMV status not recorded). Some clones in this sample may be carry-over from other donors' samples. In DNA form, the CDR3 reads TGTGCCAGCAGGGACTCTCAAATTAACACCGGGGAGCTGTTTTTT. Its protein is CASRDSQINTGELFF.